These 11 T cell receptor beta chains share one sample of origin, sequenced in a study of shared clonotypes between healthy human individuals. It was CD45RO-negative cells, positively selected for CCR7, that made up naive CD8 cells, with terminally differentiated effector memory CD45RA+ cells excluded. The assay was immunoSEQ multiplex PCR, and TCRdb's table has in-frame clones only and misses some. The sample shows about 2.1 million clones, 93% of them seen only once. Source material: naive CD8+ T cells from PBMCs. These receptors all stem from a man aged 18 to 30 in good health. Some clones in this sample may be carry-over from other donors' samples.

In nucleotides, the CDR3 is TGTGCCAGCAGCTCCGGGGGTAGCGGGAGGTACTACGAGCAGTACTTC. Encoded protein: CASSSGGSGRYYEQYF. The rearrangement links TRBV5-6 to TRBJ2-7; 10 bases agree with TRBD2. Germline V CDR1 and CDR2: SGHDT, YYEEEE. The CDR3 covers 16 residues. Unmatched junction bases numbered 9, after V lost 3 bases and J lost 3 bases.

The genes are TRBV7-6 and TRBJ2-7; TRBD1 agrees at 9 bases. The junction had 10 bases not matched to a gene; V was cut back by 0 bases and J by 7 bases. CDR1 is SGHVS and CDR2 is FNYEAQ in the germline V gene. This CDR3 has 16 amino acids. The CDR3 sequence: CASSLAPGQGTLEQYF. For the CDR3, the DNA is TGTGCCAGCAGCTTAGCGCCTGGACAGGGGACGTTAGAGCAGTACTTC. The complete variable domain, with remaining parts taken from reference TRBV7-6 and TRBJ2-7, reads GAGVSQSPRYKVTKRGQDVALRCDPISGHVSLYWYRQALGQGPEFLTYFNYEAQQDKSGLPNDRFSAERPEGSISTLTIQRTEQRDSAMYRCASSLAPGQGTLEQYFGPGTRLTVT.

The chain combines TRBV4-1 with TRBJ1-6, with unresolved D. Trimming cost V 2 bases and J 10 bases, with 9 bases left between them. This CDR3 has 13 amino acids. Germline CDR1 and CDR2: MGHRA and YSYEKL. CDR3 nucleotides: TGCGCCAGCAGCCAAACCCCTCAATCACCCCTCCACTTT. Protein product: CASSQTPQSPLHF.

The V gene is TRBV6-5, the J gene TRBJ1-1, with no clear D. V was cut by 8 bases and J by 4 bases, with 14 bases left in between. There are 13 residues in the CDR3. The germline CDR1 and CDR2 sequences are MNHEY and SVGAGI. For the CDR3, the DNA is TGTGCCAGCCACCTTGATCATTTCACTGAAGCTTTCTTT. Translated: CASHLDHFTEAFF.

The rearrangement links TRBV11-2 to TRBJ2-7, with D possibly called TRBD1 or TRBD2 (5 bases each). The V end was cut by 5 bases, the J end by 0 bases, with 23 bases between. Germline V lookup: CDR1 SGHAT, CDR2 FQNNGV. The CDR3 contains 18 residues. The CDR3 region is CASSVSLGGTASSYEQYF. The CDR3, as DNA: TGTGCCAGCAGCGTCAGTCTAGGTGGGACCGCTAGCTCCTACGAGCAGTACTTC.

The chain uses TRBV6-5 and TRBJ2-7, with 10 bases fitting TRBD1. The length of the CDR3 is 15 residues. CDR1 and CDR2 from the germline V gene are MNHEY and SVGAGI. The J segment lost 4 bases and the V segment lost 6 bases, leaving 9 bases of the junction unmatched. The CDR3 DNA follows: TGTGCCAGCAGGGGATCAAGGACAGGGGGTTACGAGCAGTACTTC. Protein: CASRGSRTGGYEQYF.

The chain carries TRBV7-8 and TRBJ2-5; D possibly corresponds to TRBD2 (5 bases). The V gene lost 3 bases and the J gene lost 5 bases, with 16 bases spanning the gap. The CDR3 is made up of 15 amino acids. The germline V gene has CDR1 SGHVS and CDR2 FQNEAQ. CDR3 DNA: TGTGCCAGCAGCTTGGGGAGCACCGCGTGGGAGACCCAGTACTTC. Protein sequence: CASSLGSTAWETQYF.

Notes on this clone: This same CDR3 is encoded by further DNA sequences in the sample. The chain links TRBV2 to TRBJ2-2, with unresolved D. Looked up from germline, CDR1 is SNHLY and CDR2 is FYNNEI. Trimming stripped 0 bases from V and 1 base from J, with 9 bases between. There are 16 residues in the CDR3. CDR3 coding DNA: TGTGCCAGCAGTGAAGCGCTTACGAAGAACACCGGGGAGCTGTTTTTT. Protein product: CASSEALTKNTGELFF.

The chain has TRBV5-6 and TRBJ1-2, with D possibly matching TRBD1 (5 bases). CDR3 length equals 13 residues. Germline V lookup: CDR1 SGHDT, CDR2 YYEEEE. Trimming cost V 4 bases and J 8 bases, with 15 bases left between them. The CDR3: CASSPGGAQGYTF. The CDR3, as DNA: TGTGCCAGCAGCCCGGGCGGGGCCCAAGGCTACACCTTC.

With regard to this clone: The sample holds other DNA sequences that translate to the same CDR3. The chain carries TRBV7-9 and TRBJ2-1; 13 positions agree with TRBD2. Trimming at V came to 1 base and at J to 0 bases, leaving 0 bases not matched to a gene. Germline V gene data show CDR1 as SEHNR and CDR2 as FQNEAQ (reference sequence). The CDR3 contains 17 residues. The CDR3 coding sequence is TGTGCCAGCAGCTTAGGGACTAGCGGGAGCTCCTACAATGAGCAGTTCTTC. Residues: CASSLGTSGSSYNEQFF.

This sequence joins TRBV11-2 and TRBJ1-2; 11 bases match TRBD1. V was clipped by 1 base and J by 6 bases; unmatched bases: 4. In germline, CDR1 is SGHAT, CDR2 FQNNGV. The CDR3 runs to 15 residues. This CDR3 reads CASSLAGTGGDGYTF. The CDR3 DNA follows: TGTGCCAGCAGCTTAGCCGGGACAGGGGGGGATGGCTACACCTTC.